This TCR beta chain was sequenced in a study of T-cell reconstitution after alpha-beta-depleted transplantation in children. The V end lost 8 bases, the J end lost 0 bases, and 11 bases lay between the germline ends. The CDR3 covers 15 residues. For this clonotype: The target antigen is unknown.

Unique molecular identifiers were used to barcode this TCRbeta library. TCRdb reanalysed the PCR reads using MiXCR and keeps one entry per CDR3 protein. The data contain around 230,000 distinct CDR3 sequences, roughly 18% of them singletons. Findings of the study overall: Hyperexpanded clones declined; after one year, newly produced T cells mostly supplied diversity.

The sequenced sample was PBMCs, mostly from graft donor cells, obtained 360 days after TCRalphabeta/CD19-depleted stem cell transplant. The sequence derives from a male patient between 2 and 9 years old who had a stem cell transplant for acute lymphoblastic leukemia, so the T cells may come from the graft donor. The chain couples TRBV12-3 or TRBV12-4 to TRBJ2-6; tentatively, D is TRBD1 or TRBD2 (5 bases each). CDR3 amino acids: CASAEGSSGANVLTF. The CDR3 DNA follows: TGTGCCAGCGCTGAGGGGTCCTCTGGGGCCAACGTCCTGACTTTC.